Only a few counts were recorded for the clone carrying this TCR beta chain. What it recognizes is unknown. This specimen comes from a study of T-cell memory formation after mild COVID-19. Looking at the study overall: TCR clustering was largely donor specific.

Germline V CDR1 and CDR2: SEHNR, FQNEAQ (reference sequence). V was clipped by 3 bases and J by 2 bases, with 7 bases between them. The CDR3 covers 14 residues. Amplification by 5'RACE using constant-segment primers produced TCR alpha and TCR beta cDNA libraries that carried sample barcodes and UMIs. Each CDR3 protein gets one entry after TCRdb re-called the 5' RACE reads with MiXCR. The sample has about 440,000 distinct CDR3 sequences, 15% to 25% seen once. Broader study findings: Mostly located in CM and EM were contracting CD4+ clones, with contracting CD8+ clones located in EMRA. Among clones contracting day 15 to 85, CD4/CD8 was balanced, whereas later expanders leaned CD4+.

This chain uses TRBV7-9 with TRBJ1-4; D gene ambiguous. Sequencing input: PBMCs or a T cell subset sorted from them (not recorded which). The clonotype was recovered from an adult woman who had mild COVID-19 (a few samples of this study predate the infection). Cell type and time point are not known. CDR3: CASSFDKTNEKLFF. Written as DNA, the CDR3 is TGTGCCAGCAGCTTCGACAAGACTAATGAAAAACTGTTTTTT.